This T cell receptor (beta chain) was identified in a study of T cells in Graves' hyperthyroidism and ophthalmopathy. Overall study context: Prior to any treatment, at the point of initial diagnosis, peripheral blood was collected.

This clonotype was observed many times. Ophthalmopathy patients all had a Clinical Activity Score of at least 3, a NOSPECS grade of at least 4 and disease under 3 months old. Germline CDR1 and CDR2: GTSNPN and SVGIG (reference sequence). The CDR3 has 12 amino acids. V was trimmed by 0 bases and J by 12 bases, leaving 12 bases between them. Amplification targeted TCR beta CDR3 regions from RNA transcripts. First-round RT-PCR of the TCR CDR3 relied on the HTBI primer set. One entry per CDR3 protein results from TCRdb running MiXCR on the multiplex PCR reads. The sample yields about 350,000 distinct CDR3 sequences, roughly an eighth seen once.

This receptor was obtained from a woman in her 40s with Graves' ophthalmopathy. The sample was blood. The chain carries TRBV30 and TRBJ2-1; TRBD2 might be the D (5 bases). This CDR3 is CAWSVGTGMQFF. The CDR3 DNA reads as TGTGCCTGGAGTGTAGGAACGGGAATGCAGTTCTTC.